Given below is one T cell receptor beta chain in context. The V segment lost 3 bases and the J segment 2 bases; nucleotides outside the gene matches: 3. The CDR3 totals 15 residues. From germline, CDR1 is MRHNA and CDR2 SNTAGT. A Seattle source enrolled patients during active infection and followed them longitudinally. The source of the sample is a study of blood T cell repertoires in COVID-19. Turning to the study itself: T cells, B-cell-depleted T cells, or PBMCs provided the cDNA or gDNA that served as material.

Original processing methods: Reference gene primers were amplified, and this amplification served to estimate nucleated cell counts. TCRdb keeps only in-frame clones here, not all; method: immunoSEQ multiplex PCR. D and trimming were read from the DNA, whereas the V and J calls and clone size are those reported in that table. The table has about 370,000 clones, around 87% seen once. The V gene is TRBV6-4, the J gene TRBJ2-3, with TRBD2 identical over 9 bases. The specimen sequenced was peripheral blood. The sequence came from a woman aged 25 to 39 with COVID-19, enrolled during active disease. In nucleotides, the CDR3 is TGTGCCAGCAGTGAAGCTAGCGGGAACACAGATACGCAGTATTTT. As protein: CASSEASGNTDTQYF.